The present TCR beta chain was sequenced within a study of T cells after yellow fever vaccination. This CDR3 has 14 amino acids. Germline V gene sequence: CDR1 SEHNR, CDR2 FQNEAQ (reference sequence). Trimming pared 0 bases from V and 2 bases from J, leaving 8 bases between. Broader study findings: The secondary T-cell response peaked on day 5, not day 15, but was weaker. Most primary-vaccination clones recurred post-booster (around 97% CD4, roughly 87% CD8).

This clonotype has a handful of counts. Its antigen remains unidentified. A process of 5'RACE template switching, which added a universal primer site and UMIs, was used to make TCR cDNA. TCRdb processed the 5' RACE reads anew with MiXCR; each CDR3 protein has one entry. The table lists 400,000 to 650,000 distinct CDR3 sequences, 20% to 25% of them singletons. This chain joins TRBV7-9 and TRBJ2-7, with D possibly being TRBD1 (5 bases). This clonotype was obtained from a man aged 18 to 29 who received the YFV17D yellow fever vaccine. The sample here was PBMCs, taken less than 25 days after the first yellow fever vaccination. The CDR3 is CASSLAGRAYEQYF. The CDR3 nucleotides read TGTGCCAGCAGCTTAGCGGGCAGGGCCTACGAGCAGTACTTC.